The 21 T cell receptor beta chains below all came from one sample that was sequenced in a study of T cells in Graves' hyperthyroidism and ophthalmopathy. TCR beta CDR3 regions were amplified from RNA. Primed by the HTBI set, a first-round RT-PCR was run on the TCR CDR3. TCRdb reprocessed the multiplex PCR reads with MiXCR, giving one entry per CDR3 protein. The sample contains 300,000 to 400,000 distinct CDR3 sequences, 15% to 20% of which appear only once. The sequenced sample was blood. Every receptor here comes from a woman aged 45-65 years with Graves' hyperthyroidism.

This CDR3 is CASSLAGGLATYNEQFF. Written as DNA, the CDR3 is TGCGCCAGCAGCTTGGCGGGGGGACTAGCGACTTACAATGAGCAGTTCTTC. The chain links TRBV5-1 to TRBJ2-1; 10 nucleotides match TRBD2. The CDR3 loop spans 17 amino acids. Looked up from germline, CDR1 is SGHRS and CDR2 is YFSETQ. Trimming took 0 bases from V and 4 from J; bases not matched to a gene: 7.

The rearrangement links TRBV6-2 or TRBV6-3 to TRBJ2-3; possible D gene TRBD1, 5 bases. The germline V and J ends were trimmed by 5 bases and 0 bases, with 12 bases remaining between them. The germline V gene encodes CDR1 MNHEY and CDR2 SVGEGT. The CDR3 runs 15 residues. CDR3 in amino acids: CASSGAQFSTDTQYF. CDR3 nucleotides: TGTGCCAGCAGTGGGGCACAATTCAGCACAGATACGCAGTATTTT.

At least ten counts were recorded for this clonotype. The rearrangement uses TRBV27 and TRBJ2-3; maybe TRBD2 (5 bases). This CDR3 contains 19 residues. V lost 4 bases, J lost 0 bases, and 23 bases lay in between. CDR1 and CDR2 (germline): MNHEY, SMNVEV (reference sequence). The CDR3: CASSSRGSKRTTSTDTQYF. CDR3 bases: TGTGCCAGCAGTTCCCGGGGTTCGAAGCGGACCACTAGCACAGATACGCAGTATTTT.

This clonotype occurred a few times. The chain links TRBV6-2 or TRBV6-3 to TRBJ2-7; TRBD2 might be the D (6 bases). This CDR3 spans 15 amino acids. Trimming shortened V by 6 bases and J by 3 bases, and 18 bases separated the two germline ends. CDR1 MNHEY and CDR2 SVGEGT come from the germline V gene. CDR3 amino acids: CASSRGTPSFYEQYF. CDR3 sequence (DNA): TGTGCCAGCAGCAGAGGGACTCCGAGTTTCTACGAGCAGTACTTC.

This clonotype was seen a few times. V and J are TRBV12-3 or TRBV12-4 and TRBJ1-5; possibly TRBD1 for D (5 bases). The CDR3 consists of 16 residues. Trimming left V 1 base short and J 2 bases short, with 12 bases between. This CDR3 reads CASSLGGGGGNQPQHF. The CDR3 coding sequence is TGTGCCAGCAGTTTAGGTGGGGGGGGTGGCAATCAGCCCCAGCATTTT.

The V gene is TRBV5-5, the J gene TRBJ1-6, with D uncertain. The CDR3 is 17 amino acids. CDR1 is SGHKS and CDR2 is YYEKEE in the germline V gene (reference sequence). V shed 0 bases and J shed 0 bases, with 10 bases lying between them. The CDR3 nucleotides are TGTGCCAGCAGCTTGGCATACGAGGGCTCCTATAATTCACCCCTCCACTTT. The encoded protein is CASSLAYEGSYNSPLHF.

This clonotype appeared many times. V and J are TRBV5-1 and TRBJ2-1; 9 bases are a match to TRBD2. V gave up 0 bases and J gave up 7 bases; unmatched junction bases: 5. The CDR3 sequence is 15 residues long. CDR1 SGHRS and CDR2 YFSETQ come from the germline V gene. CDR3 coding DNA: TGCGCCAGCAGCTTGGCCGGGACTAGCCCAAATGAGCAGTTCTTC. As protein: CASSLAGTSPNEQFF.

This clonotype was found many times. V gene TRBV11-2 combines with J gene TRBJ2-2; D unresolved. From germline, CDR1 is SGHAT and CDR2 FQNNGV. V lost 5 bases and J 1 base, leaving 5 bases between the germline ends. The CDR3 contains 13 residues. CDR3 bases: TGTGCCAGCAGCCCAGAGAACACCGGGGAGCTGTTTTTT. As protein: CASSPENTGELFF.

The chain carries TRBV11-2 and TRBJ2-1; 10 bases are shared with TRBD2. The V gene's germline CDR1 is SGHAT and CDR2 FQNNGV. Trimming cost V 8 bases and J 9 bases; bases outside gene matches: 10. The CDR3 runs to 14 residues. CDR3: CASCTRTSGGEQFF. CDR3 sequence (DNA): TGTGCCAGCTGTACCAGGACTAGCGGAGGTGAGCAGTTCTTC.

The chain employs TRBV7-9 and TRBJ2-4; 8 bases map to TRBD2. Germline CDR1 and CDR2: SEHNR and FQNEAQ (reference sequence). With V trimmed by 5 bases and J by 3 bases, 3 bases remained unmatched. This CDR3 comprises 14 residues. The CDR3 reads CASSEGLGKNIQYF. CDR3 bases: TGTGCCAGCAGCGAGGGACTAGGCAAAAACATTCAGTACTTC.

Many counts were recorded for this clonotype. The CDR3 coding sequence is TGTGCCAGCAGGGGGGAGGATTGGGGGCAGTACTTC. Translation: CASRGEDWGQYF. The chain couples TRBV2 to TRBJ2-7, with D possibly TRBD2 on 6 matching bases. The CDR3 loop spans 12 amino acids. V was trimmed by 6 bases and J by 9 bases, leaving 15 bases between them. Germline V gene lookup returns CDR1 SNHLY and CDR2 FYNNEI.

This clonotype was seen at least ten times. In DNA form, the CDR3 reads TGTGCCAGCAGCGCTGGACAGACCTACGAGCAGTACTTC. It translates to CASSAGQTYEQYF. The V and J genes are TRBV11-2 and TRBJ2-7, with a weak D call TRBD1 (6 bases). The ends were cut back, 5 bases at V and 2 bases at J, with 10 bases in the middle. This CDR3 is 13 amino acids long. Germline V gene sequence: CDR1 SGHAT, CDR2 FQNNGV.

In its sample, this clonotype was seen a few times. The chain recombines TRBV11-2 with TRBJ2-1; 16 positions agree with TRBD2. The germline gives CDR1 SGHAT, CDR2 FQNNGV. Trimming at V came to 5 bases and at J to 10 bases, leaving 8 bases not matched to a gene. The CDR3 has 16 residues. CDR3: CASSPGTSGGVGEQFF. CDR3 bases: TGTGCCAGCAGCCCCGGGACTAGCGGGGGGGTAGGGGAGCAGTTCTTC.

The chain is built from TRBV5-1 and TRBJ2-7, with D unresolved. With 4 bases removed from V and 6 bases from J, the gap between germline ends came to 14 bases. The CDR3 consists of 13 residues. CDR1 and CDR2 (germline): SGHRS, YFSETQ. The DNA of the CDR3 is TGCGCCAGCAGCCCGTTGGCCTCCCTCGAGCAGTACTTC. Protein sequence: CASSPLASLEQYF.

This clonotype was seen at least ten times. The chain joins TRBV24-1 to TRBJ2-1; no definite D call. Deletions cut 1 base from V and 1 base from J, with 7 bases between. CDR1 and CDR2 from the germline V gene are KGHDR and SFDVKD. CDR3 length: 15 residues. CDR3 sequence: CATSDFGGSYNEQFF. CDR3 sequence (DNA): TGTGCCACCAGTGATTTCGGTGGGTCCTACAATGAGCAGTTCTTC.

Regarding this clonotype: A much larger clonotype is one base distant, so this may be a read error. V gene TRBV2 combines with J gene TRBJ2-7; TRBD2 aligns across 9 bases. The germline CDR1 and CDR2 sequences are SNHLY and FYNNEI. This CDR3 contains 14 residues. J lost 2 bases, V lost 4 bases, and 3 bases had no gene match. CDR3 region: CASSGLADPYEQYF. As DNA, the CDR3 is TGTGCCAGCAGTGGACTAGCGGACCCCTACGAGCAGTACTTC.

The table lists this clonotype with a few counts. The CDR3 DNA is TGTGCCATCAGTGGTCAAGGGGACAATCAGCCCCAGCATTTT. Protein: CAISGQGDNQPQHF. The chain links TRBV10-3 to TRBJ1-5; possibly TRBD1 for D (5 bases). Trimming removed 4 bases at V and 3 bases at J, with 10 bases between. The CDR3 runs 14 residues. Per the germline V gene, CDR1 is ENHRY and CDR2 is SYGVKD.

The chain is built from TRBV6-1 and TRBJ2-1; TRBD2 might be the D (5 bases). V gave up 10 bases and J gave up 7 bases, with 20 bases separating them. Germline CDR1 is MNHNS and CDR2 is SASEGT. This CDR3 is 14 amino acids long. Here the CDR3 reads CATQSGVGFNEQFF. As DNA, the CDR3 is TGTGCCACCCAAAGCGGAGTTGGGTTTAATGAGCAGTTCTTC.

This clonotype occurred many times. This chain joins TRBV18 and TRBJ1-5; D unresolved. The CDR3 runs to 15 residues. V lost 5 bases and J 0 bases, leaving 11 bases between the germline ends. CDR1 KGHSH and CDR2 LQKENI come from the germline V gene. Here the CDR3 DNA reads TGTGCCAGCTCAGTACAGCCTAATAGCAATCAGCCCCAGCATTTT. This translates into CASSVQPNSNQPQHF.

This sequence joins TRBV6-4 and TRBJ1-2; 7 bases fit TRBD1. The CDR3 contains 16 residues. J gave up 8 bases and V 0 bases, and 12 bases lay outside the gene matches. Germline V lookup: CDR1 MRHNA, CDR2 SNTAGT. The CDR3 bases are TGTGCCAGCAGTGACTCTAGGAAGGGGGCAAGGGGCGGCTACACCTTC. Its protein is CASSDSRKGARGGYTF.

This clonotype was counted at least ten times. The J gene is TRBJ1-5, the V gene TRBV2, with D possibly matching TRBD1 (5 bases). V dropped 1 base and J dropped 9 bases, with 13 bases sitting between them. The CDR3 covers 14 residues. Germline CDR1 is SNHLY and CDR2 is FYNNEI. The CDR3 nucleotides read TGTGCCAGCAGTGAAGAACAGGATTCAAGGCCCCAGCATTTT. Residues: CASSEEQDSRPQHF.